This T cell receptor (beta chain) was captured by sequencing in a study of brain T cells in children with intractable seizures (dated by TCRdb to the early 2020s). The study in broad terms: A NanoString immunology panel was first used to screen resected brain tissue from about 54 pediatric epilepsy surgery cases for immune gene transcripts. About 70% of the 12 selected surgery cases also had pre-surgery blood sequenced, which left four cases with brain tissue only.

Taken from cysteine to phenylalanine, the CDR3 has 16 residues. Only the CDR3 DNA stays, 48 bases, in frame from base 1. In the germline V gene, CDR1 corresponds to MDHEN and CDR2 to SYDVKM. V loses 6 bases of germline sequence and J loses 2 bases, and the interval between the two ends is 17 bases. Interpreted using the paper, the time point label stands for: blood from clinic visit 5 months post-surgery; TSC patient then seizure free. The surgery cases with the highest brain T cell transcript signatures were chosen for TCR beta chain sequencing of brain tissue, and also of blood when blood was available. Before surgery, patients had received at least one anti-epileptic drug. The TCR-sequenced patients were children whose drug-resistant epilepsy was caused by tuberous sclerosis complex, focal cortical dysplasia, Rasmussen encephalitis or hemimegalencephaly. The Monarch genomic DNA purification kit was used to extract bulk genomic DNA from unsorted brain tissue and from whole blood.

Remarks on this clone: Its specific antigen is unknown. No base-level quality is on record; no much larger clone is a single base apart.

What the research found in general, with its limitations: Because pre- and post-surgery blood were sequenced to different depths, clones absent from the pre-surgery sample may reflect undersampling. Viral specificity was inferred only from CDR3 sequence similarity, and patients' HCMV serostatus was unknown.

The immunoSEQ assay was applied to genomic DNA to generate the TCR beta chain sequences. The source study handled its data this way. CDR3 sequences not starting with the conserved framework cysteine at position 104 were manually removed. Clonality was calculated as one minus the normalized Shannon's Diversity Index, with values ranging from 0 (maximal diversity) to 1 (oligoclonal). Chi-squared comparison-of-proportions tests assessed whether the same CDR3 differed in frequency between samples, such as brain versus blood. Public clonotypes were found by searching immuneACCESS, and the VDJdb browser was used to assess similarity to known antiviral clonotypes. The immuneACCESS repertoire file appears here via TCRdb, limited to in-frame rearrangements. These files lack a portion of the clones; in checked studies, under half of the deficit traces to unresolved V genes, and the cause of the others is not known. That table is the source of V, J and clone size, and D and trimming were worked out from the DNA. Here the sample has hundreds of thousands of clones; about 93% occur a single time. Approximately 5% of the sample is in the top ten clones.

The sequenced sample was peripheral blood, obtained about 5 months after surgery. The rearranged chain carries TRBV28 and TRBJ1-3, with a weak D call of TRBD1 (6 bases match). This clonotype originated in a boy under two years old with tuberous sclerosis and intractable seizures. Here is the DNA: TGTGCCAGCAGCCCAGGATCTACAGGGCCTGGAAACACCATATATTTT. Its amino acids are CASSPGSTGPGNTIYF.